Below are 32 T cell receptor beta chains sequenced from a single sample in a study of blood T cell repertoires in COVID-19. Profiled with immunoSEQ multiplex PCR; TCRdb holds only in-frame clones, not every one. The data show 50,000 to 60,000 clones, 80% to 85% seen once. What was sequenced was peripheral blood. The receptors shown here come from an older man with COVID-19, enrolled during active disease.

The gene calls are TRBV5-6 and TRBJ1-6; maybe TRBD1 (6 bases). Trimming took 1 base from V and 11 from J, leaving 16 bases between them. Germline V lookup: CDR1 SGHDT, CDR2 YYEEEE. CDR3 length: 15 residues. CDR3 DNA sequence: TGTGCCAGCAGCTTGAGGGGGGGGACATTTCCACCCCTCCACTTT. As protein: CASSLRGGTFPPLHF.

Points on this clone: At one end, the junction sequence differs from germline, possibly due to a read error. V gene TRBV5-1 combines with J gene TRBJ2-5, with D tentatively TRBD1 (6 bases). Per the germline V gene, CDR1 is SGHRS and CDR2 is YFSETQ. CDR3 length: 16 amino acids. The CDR3 nucleotides read TGCGCCAGCAGGCTTGGGACATTGGGGAACCAGGAGACCCAGTACTTC. This encodes CASRLGTLGNQETQYF.

The rearrangement links TRBV3-1 (or the pseudogene TRBV3-2) to TRBJ2-1; no clear D. This CDR3 contains 12 residues. Trimming took 2 bases from V and 8 from J, leaving 7 bases between them. Germline CDR1 reads LGHDT; CDR2 reads YNNKEL (reference sequence). The CDR3 loop reads CASSQTSHEQFF. CDR3 sequence (DNA): TGTGCCAGCAGCCAAACTTCCCATGAGCAGTTCTTC.

The chain links TRBV10-2 to TRBJ1-1; D might be TRBD1 (6 bases). V lost 6 bases and J lost 1, with 15 bases in between. The germline gives CDR1 WSHSY, CDR2 SAAADI. This CDR3 has 15 amino acids. In DNA, the CDR3 is TGCGCCAGCAGCCTCGAAGGGGGACAGAACACTGAAGCTTTCTTT. Residues: CASSLEGGQNTEAFF.

The J gene is TRBJ1-1, the V gene TRBV6-6; D not resolved. The germline V and J ends were trimmed by 1 base and 1 base, with 4 bases remaining between them. This CDR3 region has 13 residues. CDR1 MNHNY and CDR2 SVGAGI come from the germline V gene (reference sequence). The DNA for the CDR3 is TGTGCCAGCAGTTACTATCAGAACACTGAAGCTTTCTTT. It is translated as CASSYYQNTEAFF.

CDR3 residues: CATSRDQQVGDTEAFF. DNA for the CDR3: TGTGCCACCAGCAGAGATCAACAGGTTGGCGACACTGAAGCTTTCTTT. The gene calls are TRBV15 and TRBJ1-1, with D perhaps matching TRBD1 (5 bases). CDR1 is LNHNV, CDR2 YYDKDF, per germline (reference sequence). The V gene lost 0 bases and the J gene lost 3 bases, with 14 bases spanning the gap. This CDR3 comprises 16 residues.

The V and J genes are TRBV28 and TRBJ1-5; 7 bases line up with TRBD1. V dropped 5 bases and J dropped 7; count of bases not matched to a gene: 14. The CDR3 is 16 residues long. The germline gives CDR1 MDHEN, CDR2 SYDVKM. DNA for the CDR3: TGTGCCAGCAGTAGCCCCGCCGAGGGGGCTGGACAGCCCCAGCATTTT. Translation: CASSSPAEGAGQPQHF.

In its sample, this clone was seen once. The V call is TRBV9, the J call TRBJ1-1; tentative D call: TRBD1 (5 bases). This CDR3 contains 15 residues. The V gene's germline CDR1 is SGDLS and CDR2 YYNGEE. Trimming left V 0 bases short and J 4 bases short, with 13 bases between. Written as DNA, the CDR3 is TGTGCCAGCAGCGTAGCTCCCAGGGCAGGCACTGAAGCTTTCTTT. This sequence encodes CASSVAPRAGTEAFF.

The V call is TRBV7-8, the J call TRBJ1-1; a possible D gene is TRBD1 (5 bases). The CDR3 is 14 amino acids. The V end was cut by 5 bases, the J end by 0 bases, with 10 bases between. From germline, CDR1 is SGHVS and CDR2 FQNEAQ. CDR3: CASSKEGVNTEAFF. The CDR3 nucleotides read TGTGCCAGCAGCAAGGAAGGGGTGAACACTGAAGCTTTCTTT.

The V gene is TRBV19, the J gene TRBJ2-7; D remains ambiguous. This CDR3 region has 14 residues. V lost 1 base to trimming and J lost 7 bases, with 14 bases between them. Germline CDR1 reads LNHDA; CDR2 reads SQIVND (reference sequence). The CDR3 region has the DNA TGTGCCAGTAGTATAGGACTCGGTGCGGAGGAGCAGTACTTC. Its protein product is CASSIGLGAEEQYF. Based on the CDR3 plus reference TRBV19 and TRBJ2-7, the full variable domain is DGGITQSPKYLFRKEGQNVTLSCEQNLNHDAMYWYRQDPGQGLRLIYYSQIVNDFQKGDIAEGYSVSREKKESFPLTVTSAQKNPTAFYLCASSIGLGAEEQYFGPGTRLTVT.

The gene calls are TRBV9 and TRBJ1-1, with 7 bases aligning to TRBD1. Germline V gene sequence: CDR1 SGDLS, CDR2 YYNGEE. The CDR3 is 12 residues long. V lost 0 bases to trimming and J lost 8 bases; unmatched junction nucleotides: 1. CDR3: CASSVGDREAFF. The CDR3 nucleotides are TGTGCCAGCAGCGTAGGGGACAGAGAAGCTTTCTTT.

This chain uses TRBV7-2 with TRBJ2-7; no clear D gene. Trimming removed 1 base at V and 7 bases at J, with 8 bases between. This CDR3 has 12 residues. CDR1 and CDR2 from the germline V gene are SGHTA and FQGNSA. The CDR3 sequence: CASSLGAREQYF. In DNA form, the CDR3 reads TGTGCCAGCAGCTTAGGCGCGAGGGAGCAGTACTTC.

V usage is TRBV9 and J usage is TRBJ1-5; D is uncertain. The CDR3 totals 14 residues. CDR1 is SGDLS, CDR2 YYNGEE, per germline. The V gene lost 0 bases and the J gene lost 4 bases, with 8 bases spanning the gap. The CDR3 DNA sequence: TGTGCCAGCAGCGTAGGGGCTGGGAATCAGCCCCAGCATTTT. Translation gives CASSVGAGNQPQHF.

The chain combines TRBV6-5 with TRBJ1-2; D uncertain. Germline V gene lookup returns CDR1 MNHEY and CDR2 SVGAGI. Trimming stripped 1 base from V and 5 bases from J, with 11 bases between. CDR3 length: 14 residues. The DNA of the CDR3 is TGTGCCAGCAGTTACTTACTTTCCCCTTATGGCTACACCTTC. Amino acids: CASSYLLSPYGYTF.

The chain employs TRBV19 and TRBJ1-5, with TRBD1 as a possible D gene (6 bases). V lost 1 base, J lost 2 bases, and 6 bases lay in between. CDR3 size: 14 residues. Germline V gives CDR1 LNHDA, CDR2 SQIVND (reference sequence). CDR3 coding DNA: TGTGCCAGTAGTATAGCAGGGGGCAATCAGCCCCAGCATTTT. Translated, it gives CASSIAGGNQPQHF.

The J gene is TRBJ1-2, the V gene TRBV5-4, with 9 bases identical to TRBD1. Germline-derived CDR1 and CDR2 are SGHNT and YYREEE (reference sequence). V shed 0 bases and J 3 bases; nucleotides not matched to a gene: 0. This CDR3 contains 14 residues. The CDR3: CASSLGDRDYGYTF. The DNA of the CDR3 is TGTGCCAGCAGCTTGGGGGACAGGGACTATGGCTACACCTTC.

The J gene is TRBJ2-5, the V gene TRBV7-8; possibly TRBD1 for D (6 bases). Germline V gene lookup returns CDR1 SGHVS and CDR2 FQNEAQ. V lost 5 bases to trimming and J lost 4 bases, with 14 bases between them. This CDR3 is 14 amino acids long. Here the CDR3 DNA reads TGTGCCAGCAGCCTCAGGGGCGCCGGAGAGACCCAGTACTTC. Translation gives CASSLRGAGETQYF.

A remark on this clone: The CDR3 carries no conserved terminal phenylalanine or tryptophan, so it likely arises from a read error. The limits of the CDR3 on the DNA are not certain, so only TCRdb's listed CDR3 is given. This chain uses TRBV19 with TRBJ2-7; the table's D gene call, TRBD1, was not cross checked with the DNA. Germline-derived CDR1 and CDR2 are LNHDA and SQIVND (reference sequence). The CDR3 adds up to 11 amino acids, both ends counted. The CDR3 spells CASSIEGTGFL.

DNA of the CDR3: TGTGCCAGCTTTCGGACAGGGGTGGGCGAGCAGTACTTC. Amino acids: CASFRTGVGEQYF. This chain joins TRBV6-5 and TRBJ2-7; TRBD1 agrees at 9 bases. The germline gives CDR1 MNHEY, CDR2 SVGAGI. Unmatched junction bases numbered 8, after V lost 8 bases and J lost 6 bases. This CDR3 is 13 amino acids long.

The chain couples TRBV28 to TRBJ2-1, with 10 bases identical to TRBD2. V lost 4 bases to trimming and J lost 1 base; unmatched junction nucleotides: 10. Germline lookup yields CDR1 MDHEN and CDR2 SYDVKM. The CDR3 consists of 18 residues. The CDR3 bases are TGTGCCAGCAGTTACCGACTAGCGGGTTTAAGATCCTACAATGAGCAGTTCTTC. Translated, it gives CASSYRLAGLRSYNEQFF. The full variable domain, with the rest looked up from reference TRBV28 and TRBJ2-1, is DVKVTQSSRYLVKRTGEKVFLECVQDMDHENMFWYRQDPGLGLRLIYFSYDVKMKEKGDIPEGYSVSREKKERFSLILESASTNQTSMYLCASSYRLAGLRSYNEQFFGPGTRLTVL.

The chain uses TRBV7-9 and TRBJ2-1; 8 bases line up with TRBD2. With 1 base clipped from V and 12 bases from J, the junction kept 2 bases outside the gene matches. Germline CDR1 is SEHNR and CDR2 is FQNEAQ (reference sequence). The CDR3 covers 12 residues. In DNA, the CDR3 is TGTGCCAGCAGCTTAGGGGCGGGAGGGCAGTTCTTC. It codes for CASSLGAGGQFF.

V usage is TRBV29-1 and J usage is TRBJ1-2; D may be TRBD1 (6 bases). Germline V gene data show CDR1 as SQVTM and CDR2 as ANQGSEA. This CDR3 is 14 amino acids long. V lost 1 base and J 5 bases, leaving 14 bases between the germline ends. Here the CDR3 reads CSVEGDKGWYGYTF. The CDR3 region has the DNA TGCAGCGTTGAAGGGGACAAGGGGTGGTATGGCTACACCTTC.

This clone was counted only a few times. The CDR3 region has the DNA TGTGCCAGCAGCCTCCCGGGACGGGGACTCACAGATACGCAGTATTTT. The encoded protein is CASSLPGRGLTDTQYF. The gene calls are TRBV6-2 or TRBV6-3 and TRBJ2-3; weak D call: TRBD2 (6 bases). This CDR3 has 16 amino acids. Trimming pared 6 bases from V and 2 bases from J, leaving 18 bases between. CDR1 is MNHEY and CDR2 is SVGEGT in the germline V gene.

The chain combines TRBV3-1 (or the pseudogene TRBV3-2) with TRBJ1-1, with D uncertain. V gave up 4 bases and J gave up 7 bases, with 16 bases separating them. Looked up from germline, CDR1 is LGHDT and CDR2 is YNNKEL (reference sequence). The CDR3 contains 14 residues. Written as DNA, the CDR3 is TGTGCCAGCAGCCTAAAGATCGGGGAAGGTGAAGCTTTCTTT. Translated: CASSLKIGEGEAFF.

This clone showed up just once. V is TRBV7-8 and J is TRBJ1-5; 9 bases are a match to TRBD1. V dropped 4 bases and J dropped 5; count of bases not matched to a gene: 6. Germline loops: CDR1 SGHVS, CDR2 FQNEAQ. The CDR3 totals 15 residues. CDR3 protein: CASSSGTGPDQPQHF. The DNA of the CDR3 is TGTGCCAGCAGCTCGGGGACAGGGCCGGATCAGCCCCAGCATTTT.

V and J are TRBV25-1 and TRBJ1-2; D call uncertain. CDR1 and CDR2 from the germline V gene are MGHDK and SYGVNS. The CDR3 loop spans 13 amino acids. V dropped 4 bases and J dropped 10 bases, with 16 bases sitting between them. DNA of the CDR3: TGTGCCAGCAGTGGACGGTTAGAGGGCTTCTACACCTTC. Protein product: CASSGRLEGFYTF.

The chain uses TRBV15 and TRBJ2-7; maybe TRBD2 (7 bases). Germline CDR1 and CDR2: LNHNV and YYDKDF (reference sequence). The CDR3 length is 14 residues. With 1 base removed from V and 7 bases from J, the gap between germline ends came to 14 bases. CDR3 DNA: TGTGCCACCAGCAGAGGGAACGGGGGGCGGGAGCAGTACTTC. Amino acid sequence: CATSRGNGGREQYF.

The chain combines TRBV6-6 with TRBJ2-7, with a weak D call TRBD2 (6 bases). Germline CDR1 and CDR2: MNHNY and SVGAGI (reference sequence). Trimming stripped 6 bases from V and 6 bases from J, with 18 bases between. CDR3 length: 14 amino acids. The CDR3 DNA sequence: TGTGCCAGCAGCTCCGGGACCCTGGGAGGCGAGCAGTACTTC. Protein: CASSSGTLGGEQYF.

The count of this clone is one. The CDR3 spells CASSQTGSDYGYTF. In nucleotides, the CDR3 is TGTGCCAGCTCACAAACAGGATCCGACTATGGCTACACCTTC. The chain carries TRBV18 and TRBJ1-2, with D possibly being TRBD1 (5 bases). Trimming pared 4 bases from V and 3 bases from J, leaving 12 bases between. The CDR3 has 14 amino acids. The V gene's germline CDR1 is KGHSH and CDR2 LQKENI.

The CDR3 DNA reads as TGTGCCAGCAGCACCTACAGCGGTCCCTACAATGAGCAGTTCTTC. This codes for CASSTYSGPYNEQFF. The gene calls are TRBV7-2 and TRBJ2-1; a possible D gene is TRBD2 (5 bases). The germline V gene has CDR1 SGHTA and CDR2 FQGNSA. V was clipped by 5 bases and J by 2 bases, with 13 bases between them. The CDR3 is made up of 15 amino acids.

The chain couples TRBV16 to TRBJ1-5; 9 bases match TRBD1. CDR3 length: 14 residues. CDR1 KGHSY and CDR2 FQNENV come from the germline V gene. V dropped 3 bases and J dropped 7; count of bases not matched to a gene: 4. For the CDR3, the DNA is TGTGCCAGCAGCCACGGGACAGGGAAACAGCCCCAGCATTTT. Amino acids: CASSHGTGKQPQHF.

V gene TRBV7-9 combines with J gene TRBJ2-5; TRBD2 matches at 12 bases. The CDR3 covers 15 residues. CDR1 and CDR2 from the germline V gene are SEHNR and FQNEAQ (reference sequence). J lost 2 bases, V lost 5 bases, and 3 bases had no gene match. The CDR3, as DNA: TGTGCCAGCAGCGGCGGACTAGCGGGACAAGAGACCCAGTACTTC. It specifies CASSGGLAGQETQYF.